These T cell receptor beta chains were read from a single sample in a study of blood T cell repertoires in COVID-19. TCRdb keeps only in-frame clones here, not all; method: immunoSEQ multiplex PCR. The data contain roughly 400,000 clones, around 90% of them singletons. Sequencing used PBMCs or T cells enriched from blood (not recorded which). These receptors were obtained from a woman in her thirties or forties with acute COVID-19. CDR3s include the opening cysteine and the closing phenylalanine or tryptophan. The D gene is left open where the match is weak. The size entry is marked missing in some rows and otherwise reads once, few, many or a size class.

V: TRBV15
D: TRBD1
size: .
J: TRBJ2-3
length: 15
DNA: TGTGCCACCAGCAGGGACAGGGGGCAGGGAGATACGCAGTATTTT
CDR3: CATSRDRGQGDTQYF

V: TRBV5-5
D: .
size: .
J: TRBJ2-5
length: 14
DNA: TGTGCCAGCAGCACCAACCAGGGCGTGGAGACCCAGTACTTC
CDR3: CASSTNQGVETQYF

V: TRBV12-3/TRBV12-4
D: .
size: .
J: TRBJ2-3
length: 13
DNA: TGTGCCAGCGTGTGGGGGGGCACAGATACGCAGTATTTT
CDR3: CASVWGGTDTQYF

V: TRBV11-3
D: .
size: .
J: TRBJ2-7
length: 13
DNA: TGTGCCAGCAGCCCGGGGGAAAGCTACGAGCAGTACTTC
CDR3: CASSPGESYEQYF

V: TRBV7-7
D: TRBD2
size: .
J: TRBJ2-7
length: 14
DNA: TGTGCCAGCAGCTTACTAGCGGGGGGAAGCGAGCAGTACTTC
CDR3: CASSLLAGGSEQYF

V: TRBV7-9
D: .
size: .
J: TRBJ2-7
length: 15
DNA: TGTGCCAGCAGCTTAGAAAGGACAGCCTCCTACGAGCAGTACTTC
CDR3: CASSLERTASYEQYF

V: TRBV19
D: TRBD1
size: .
J: TRBJ1-5
length: 16
DNA: TGTGCCAGTAGTGGGACAGGGGGGACGAGCAATCAGCCCCAGCATTTT
CDR3: CASSGTGGTSNQPQHF

V: TRBV19
D: .
size: once
J: TRBJ1-2
length: 15
DNA: TGTGCCAGTAGTATACGGGACACAACTAACTATGGCTACACCTTC
CDR3: CASSIRDTTNYGYTF

V: TRBV7-8
D: .
size: .
J: TRBJ1-6
length: 17
DNA: TGTGCCAGCAGCCCTTATTTGGGACTGGGGATTGGTTCACCCCTCCACTTT
CDR3: CASSPYLGLGIGSPLHF

V: TRBV19
D: TRBD1
size: .
J: TRBJ1-6
length: 14
DNA: TGTGCCAGTAGTATTAAGACAGGGGATTCACCCCTCCACTTT
CDR3: CASSIKTGDSPLHF

V: TRBV19
D: TRBD1
size: .
J: TRBJ2-2
length: 16
DNA: TGTGCCAGTAGTATCGACAGGGGCGCCAACACCGGGGAGCTGTTTTTT
CDR3: CASSIDRGANTGELFF

V: TRBV11-3
D: .
size: .
J: TRBJ2-2
length: 17
DNA: TGTGCCAGCAGTAGCGAATTCCTCGGGGGGCACACCGGGGAGCTGTTTTTT
CDR3: CASSSEFLGGHTGELFF

V: TRBV5-1
D: .
size: .
J: TRBJ1-2
length: 14
DNA: TGCGCCAGCAGCTTGGGTTCTCCAGGGATTGGCTACACCTTC
CDR3: CASSLGSPGIGYTF

V: TRBV10-3
D: TRBD1
size: few
J: TRBJ1-6
length: 15
DNA: TGTGCCATCAGCAAGCAGGGACAGGATAATTCACCCCTCCACTTT
CDR3: CAISKQGQDNSPLHF

V: TRBV7-7
D: .
size: .
J: TRBJ2-7
length: 13
DNA: TGTGCCAGCAGCTTAGCCCCTAGGGGCGAGCAGTACTTC
CDR3: CASSLAPRGEQYF

V: TRBV11-2
D: TRBD1
size: once
J: TRBJ2-7
length: 15
DNA: TGTGCCAGCAGCCACCTGGGACAGGGTTCCTACGAGCAGTACTTC
CDR3: CASSHLGQGSYEQYF

V: TRBV25-1
D: TRBD2
size: .
J: TRBJ2-5
length: 15
DNA: TGTGCCAGCAGTGAAGCGGGGGGCATACAAGAGACCCAGTACTTC
CDR3: CASSEAGGIQETQYF

V: TRBV29-1
D: .
size: .
J: TRBJ1-5
length: 13
DNA: TGCAGCGTTGGAATACAAAGCAATCAGCCCCAGCATTTT
CDR3: CSVGIQSNQPQHF

V: TRBV30
D: TRBD1
size: .
J: TRBJ1-1
length: 14
DNA: TGTGCCTGGAGCGGAGACAGGGGGAACACTGAAGCTTTCTTT
CDR3: CAWSGDRGNTEAFF

V: TRBV3-1/TRBV3-2
D: TRBD1
size: .
J: TRBJ1-2
length: 13
DNA: TGTGCCAGCAGCGTCGGACAGGGGGCTGGCTACACCTTC
CDR3: CASSVGQGAGYTF

V: TRBV10-3
D: .
size: .
J: TRBJ2-1
length: 17
DNA: TGTGCCATCAGTGAGTCGAGTGCGGGGGCGATATACAATGAGCAGTTCTTC
CDR3: CAISESSAGAIYNEQFF

V: TRBV2
D: TRBD1
size: .
J: TRBJ1-3
length: 15
DNA: TGTGCCAGCAGTGAGGACAGGGGAGCTGGAAACACCATATATTTT
CDR3: CASSEDRGAGNTIYF

V: TRBV19
D: TRBD1
size: .
J: TRBJ1-2
length: 15
DNA: TGTGCCAGTAGTGCCCGGGACAGGGAGTGGAATGGCTACACCTTC
CDR3: CASSARDREWNGYTF

V: TRBV10-3
D: .
size: .
J: TRBJ2-4
length: 13
DNA: TGTGCCATCAGTGAGGACGACAGAAACATTCAGTACTTC
CDR3: CAISEDDRNIQYF

V: TRBV12-3/TRBV12-4
D: .
size: .
J: TRBJ2-3
length: 11
DNA: .
CDR3: CASTSGQGQYF

V: TRBV30
D: .
size: .
J: TRBJ1-1
length: 12
DNA: TGTGCCTGGGGACATATGAACACTGAAGCTTTCTTT
CDR3: CAWGHMNTEAFF

V: TRBV18
D: .
size: few
J: TRBJ1-6
length: 14
DNA: TGTGCCAGCTCACACGGGACTCAGGAATCACCCCTCCACTTT
CDR3: CASSHGTQESPLHF